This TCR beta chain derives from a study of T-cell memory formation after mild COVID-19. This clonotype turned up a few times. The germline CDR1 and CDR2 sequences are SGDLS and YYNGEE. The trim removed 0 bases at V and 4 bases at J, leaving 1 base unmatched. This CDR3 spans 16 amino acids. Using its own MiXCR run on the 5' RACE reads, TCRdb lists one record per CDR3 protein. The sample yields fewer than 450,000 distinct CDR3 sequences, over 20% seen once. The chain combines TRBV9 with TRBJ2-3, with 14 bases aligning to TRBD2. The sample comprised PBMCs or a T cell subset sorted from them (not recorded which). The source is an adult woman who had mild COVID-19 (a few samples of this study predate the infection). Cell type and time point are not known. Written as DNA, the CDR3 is TGTGCCAGCAGCGTAGGACTAGCGGGGGGGCCAGATACGCAGTATTTT. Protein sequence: CASSVGLAGGPDTQYF.